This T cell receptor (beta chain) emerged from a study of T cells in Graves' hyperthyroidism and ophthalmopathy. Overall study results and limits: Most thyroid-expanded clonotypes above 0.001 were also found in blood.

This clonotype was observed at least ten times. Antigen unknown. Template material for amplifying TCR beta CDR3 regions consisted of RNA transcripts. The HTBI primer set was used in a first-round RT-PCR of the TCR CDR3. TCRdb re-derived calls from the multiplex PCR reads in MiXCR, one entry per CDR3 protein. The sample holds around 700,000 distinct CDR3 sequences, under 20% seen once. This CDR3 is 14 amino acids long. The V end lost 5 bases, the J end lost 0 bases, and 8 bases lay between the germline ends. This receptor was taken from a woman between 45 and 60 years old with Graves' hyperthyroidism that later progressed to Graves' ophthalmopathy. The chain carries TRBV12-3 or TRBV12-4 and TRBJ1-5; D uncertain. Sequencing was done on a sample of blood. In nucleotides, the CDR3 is TGTGCCAGCAGTCGGACGTTTAGCAATCAGCCCCAGCATTTT. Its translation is CASSRTFSNQPQHF.